Below are 31 T cell receptor beta chains sequenced from a single sample in a study of cytomegalovirus exposure and HLA in healthy donors. The PCR was carried out with 60 Vbeta primers and 13 Jbeta primers. Profiling relied on immunoSEQ multiplex PCR, and the TCRdb table lists in-frame clones only, not all of them. The sample contains fewer than 110,000 clones, around three quarters of which appear only once. The specimen was PBMCs. Every receptor here comes from a woman aged 18-29 years in good health and CMV-seropositive.

This chain connects TRBV5-1 to TRBJ1-3; a weak D match, TRBD1 (6 bases). The CDR3 loop spans 16 amino acids. V lost 0 bases and J 2 bases, leaving 12 bases between the germline ends. CDR1 SGHRS and CDR2 YFSETQ come from the germline V gene. The DNA of the CDR3 is TGCGCCAGCAGCTTGGGGGGGCCATCCACTGGAAACACCATATATTTT. It specifies CASSLGGPSTGNTIYF.

In regard to this clone: A read error may account for a junction end that differs from germline. The chain joins TRBV2 to TRBJ2-5; TRBD2 aligns across 9 bases. The CDR3 is 16 residues long. Germline assignment: CDR1 SNHLY and CDR2 FYNNEI. CDR3 nucleotides: TGTGCCAGCAGAGAAGGGACTAGCTATAACAAAGAGACCCAGTACTTC. Its protein is CASREGTSYNKETQYF.

CDR3 DNA: TGTGCCAGCAGCCAAGTGAGCGGGGGCGCAGATACGCAGTATTTT. Amino acid sequence: CASSQVSGGADTQYF. The genes are TRBV4-2 and TRBJ2-3; 8 nucleotides agree with TRBD2. The ends lost 1 base at V and 4 bases at J; junction bases unmatched: 4. This CDR3 comprises 15 residues. CDR1 is LGHNA and CDR2 is YNFKEQ in the germline V gene.

V and J are TRBV9 and TRBJ2-7; perhaps TRBD2 as D (6 bases). Germline lookup yields CDR1 SGDLS and CDR2 YYNGEE. The CDR3 is 15 amino acids. V was pared by 4 bases and J by 0 bases, with 14 bases between. The CDR3 region has the DNA TGTGCCAGCAGCACCACCGGGACTTACTCCTACGAGCAGTACTTC. It specifies CASSTTGTYSYEQYF. The whole variable domain, filled in from reference TRBV9 and TRBJ2-7, reads DSGVTQTPKHLITATGQRVTLRCSPRSGDLSVYWYQQSLDQGLQFLIQYYNGEERAKGNILERFSAQQFPDLHSELNLSSLELGDSALYFCASSTTGTYSYEQYFGPGTRLTVT.

The V call is TRBV10-1, the J call TRBJ2-7, with a possible D match to TRBD2 (6 bases). The CDR3 spans 11 residues. Germline-derived CDR1 and CDR2 are WNHNN and SYGVQD (reference sequence). V dropped 8 bases and J dropped 5 bases, with 10 bases sitting between them. This CDR3 reads CASGDFDEQYF. CDR3 bases: TGCGCCAGCGGGGACTTTGACGAGCAGTACTTC.

This clone was detected a few times. The CDR3 spells CASSPGGSGANVLTF. CDR3 nucleotides: TGTGCCAGTAGCCCGGGGGGGTCCGGGGCCAACGTCCTGACTTTC. J is TRBJ2-6 and V is TRBV19, with 8 bases matching TRBD2. The germline CDR1 and CDR2 sequences are LNHDA and SQIVND (reference sequence). Trimming removed 6 bases from V and 4 bases from J; junction bases left unmatched: 5. The CDR3 has 15 residues.

This chain uses TRBV6-1 with TRBJ1-1; 8 nucleotides match TRBD1. Trimming at V came to 0 bases and at J to 7 bases, leaving 19 bases not matched to a gene. The CDR3 length is 19 residues. Germline V gives CDR1 MNHNS, CDR2 SASEGT. Written as DNA, the CDR3 is TGTGCCAGCAGTGAAGCCCTACTCGGACAGGGAGAATGGCTTGGTGAAGCTTTCTTT. Protein: CASSEALLGQGEWLGEAFF.

There are a few counts of this clone. The chain uses TRBV5-6 and TRBJ1-1, with D possibly being TRBD1 (5 bases). Trimming removed 4 bases at V and 7 bases at J, with 11 bases between. The CDR3 is 12 amino acids. The V gene's germline CDR1 is SGHDT and CDR2 YYEEEE. In DNA form, the CDR3 reads TGTGCCAGCAGCACCGACAGTGGTGAAGCTTTCTTT. It translates to CASSTDSGEAFF.

This chain links TRBV5-1 with TRBJ2-3, with 13 bases lining up with TRBD2. Trimming removed 0 bases from V and 6 bases from J; junction bases left unmatched: 4. This CDR3 spans 16 amino acids. Germline CDR1 reads SGHRS; CDR2 reads YFSETQ. This chain's CDR3 is CASSLGTSGSGDTQYF. Written as DNA, the CDR3 is TGCGCCAGCAGCTTGGGGACTAGCGGGAGCGGGGATACGCAGTATTTT.

V is TRBV21-1 and J is TRBJ2-5; TRBD1 is the table's D call and was not checked against the DNA. TRBV21-1 represents a pseudogene. There are 18 residues in the CDR3. CDR3 DNA sequence: TGTGCCAGCAGCATAACTTGGGACAGAAAGATGTACCAAGAGACCCAGTACTTC. It encodes CASSITWDRKMYQETQYF.

The V call is TRBV5-4, the J call TRBJ1-4, with D maybe TRBD1 (6 bases). Between the trimmed V and J ends, which lost 4 bases and 8 bases, there was a span of 15 bases. This CDR3 spans 14 amino acids. Per the germline V gene, CDR1 is SGHNT and CDR2 is YYREEE (reference sequence). Here the CDR3 reads CASSTGTQIEKLFF. The CDR3 DNA sequence: TGTGCCAGCAGCACCGGGACACAGATCGAAAAACTGTTTTTT.

The chain employs TRBV6-5 and TRBJ1-2, with a weak D call TRBD1 (5 bases). Trimming stripped 11 bases from V and 2 bases from J, with 15 bases between. This CDR3 contains 13 residues. CDR1 is MNHEY and CDR2 is SVGAGI in the germline V gene. The CDR3 nucleotides read TGTGCCGCGCGCGGGGCCAGAAACTATGGCTACACCTTC. It is translated as CAARGARNYGYTF.

The CDR3 reads CASSPEGDTQYF. The CDR3 DNA reads as TGTGCCAGCTCACCAGAGGGAGATACGCAGTATTTT. The V call is TRBV18, the J call TRBJ2-3; possible D gene TRBD2, 5 bases. V was trimmed by 2 bases and J by 5 bases, leaving 5 bases between them. The CDR3 is 12 residues long. Germline V lookup: CDR1 KGHSH, CDR2 LQKENI.

The table lists this clone with a few counts. The rearrangement joins TRBV7-2 to TRBJ2-7, with 10 bases fitting TRBD2. The V segment lost 1 base and the J segment 0 bases; nucleotides outside the gene matches: 6. Germline assignment: CDR1 SGHTA and CDR2 FQGNSA. CDR3 size: 17 residues. The CDR3 here is CASSLGLAGFSSYEQYF. CDR3 in DNA: TGTGCCAGCAGCTTAGGACTAGCGGGTTTCAGCTCCTACGAGCAGTACTTC.

J is TRBJ2-1 and V is TRBV6-1, with 8 positions matching TRBD2. This CDR3 region has 15 residues. Germline trimming cut 4 bases from V and 13 bases from J; bases unmatched to any gene: 15. Germline V CDR1 and CDR2: MNHNS, SASEGT. For the CDR3, the DNA is TGTGCCAGCAGTGTCGAACGGGGGGGGATTTACTTACAGTTCTTC. Translating gives CASSVERGGIYLQFF.

The V call is TRBV4-2, the J call TRBJ2-3; TRBD2 aligns across 8 bases. The CDR3 has 16 amino acids. Germline trimming cut 4 bases from V and 2 bases from J; bases unmatched to any gene: 8. From germline, CDR1 is LGHNA and CDR2 YNFKEQ. CDR3 protein: CASSRPLGGDTDTQYF. CDR3 coding DNA: TGTGCCAGCAGCCGGCCCCTCGGGGGGGACACAGATACGCAGTATTTT.

This chain uses TRBV19 with TRBJ2-7; 7 bases agree with TRBD2. The V gene's germline CDR1 is LNHDA and CDR2 SQIVND (reference sequence). Trimming at V came to 8 bases and at J to 0 bases, leaving 7 bases not matched to a gene. The CDR3 consists of 14 residues. In nucleotides, the CDR3 is TGTGCCAGTGCCCTAGGCGGGAGCTCCTACGAGCAGTACTTC. It translates to CASALGGSSYEQYF.

The chain uses TRBV5-1 and TRBJ1-4; TRBD1 agrees at 8 bases. The germline gives CDR1 SGHRS, CDR2 YFSETQ. There are 16 residues in the CDR3. The junction had 9 bases not matched to a gene; V was cut back by 1 base and J by 7 bases. CDR3: CASSLRGTGQGEKLFF. In DNA form, the CDR3 reads TGCGCCAGCAGCTTGCGGGGGACAGGTCAGGGTGAAAAACTGTTTTTT. Together with reference TRBV5-1 and TRBJ1-4, the CDR3 gives the full variable domain: KAGVTQTPRYLIKTRGQQVTLSCSPISGHRSVSWYQQTPGQGLQFLFEYFSETQRNKGNFPGRFSGRQFSNSRSEMNVSTLELGDSALYLCASSLRGTGQGEKLFFGSGTQLSVL.

The J gene is TRBJ2-1, the V gene TRBV19; 11 bases match TRBD2. The CDR3 runs 13 residues. Unmatched junction bases numbered 1, after V lost 11 bases and J lost 1 base. CDR1 LNHDA and CDR2 SQIVND come from the germline V gene (reference sequence). CDR3 residues: CAVAGGSYNEQFF. As DNA, the CDR3 is TGTGCCGTAGCGGGGGGGTCCTACAATGAGCAGTTCTTC.

This clone appeared a single time. This chain connects TRBV7-9 to TRBJ1-2, with 7 positions matching TRBD1. The V gene end was trimmed by 4 bases and the J gene end by 4 bases; junction bases not matched to a gene: 6. Per germline, CDR1 SEHNR and CDR2 FQNEAQ (reference sequence). The CDR3 is 14 residues long. CDR3 nucleotides: TGTGCCAGCAGCTCAACAGGGGCCTCCTATGGCTACACCTTC. Translating gives CASSSTGASYGYTF.

This chain uses TRBV9 with TRBJ2-1, with 9 bases aligning to TRBD2. The CDR3 covers 17 residues. The ends lost 0 bases at V and 4 bases at J; junction bases unmatched: 8. CDR1 is SGDLS and CDR2 is YYNGEE in the germline V gene. CDR3 nucleotide sequence: TGTGCCAGCAGCGTAGCGGGGACTAGCCTCCTATACAATGAGCAGTTCTTC. Translation: CASSVAGTSLLYNEQFF.

As DNA, the CDR3 is TGTGCCAGCAGTGAAATCGAGCTAGCCAAAAACATTCAGTACTTC. Protein sequence: CASSEIELAKNIQYF. The rearrangement uses TRBV2 and TRBJ2-4; D gene uncertain. Germline V gene lookup returns CDR1 SNHLY and CDR2 FYNNEI. The length of the CDR3 is 15 residues. V lost 2 bases, J lost 0 bases, and 8 bases lay in between.

The chain carries TRBV5-4 and TRBJ2-2, with D tentatively TRBD2 (6 bases). CDR1 is SGHNT and CDR2 is YYREEE in the germline V gene (reference sequence). Trimming stripped 3 bases from V and 6 bases from J, with 15 bases between. CDR3 length: 15 residues. CDR3 sequence (DNA): TGTGCCAGCAGCTCGTCCGGGGAGGTCTCCGGGGAGCTGTTTTTT. Translating gives CASSSSGEVSGELFF. The complete variable domain, with remaining parts taken from reference TRBV5-4 and TRBJ2-2, reads ETGVTQSPTHLIKTRGQQVTLRCSSQSGHNTVSWYQQALGQGPQFIFQYYREEENGRGNFPPRFSGLQFPNYSSELNVNALELDDSALYLCASSSSGEVSGELFFGEGSRLTVL.

This CDR3 reads CASSGPRGEGRIQYF. The CDR3 coding sequence is TGTGCCAGCAGCGGACCAAGGGGGGAGGGTCGGATTCAGTACTTC. This chain joins TRBV9 and TRBJ2-4; a possible D gene is TRBD2 (7 bases). V lost 3 bases to trimming and J lost 10 bases, with 20 bases between them. Germline CDR1 is SGDLS and CDR2 is YYNGEE. This CDR3 comprises 15 residues.

This rearrangement joins TRBV10-3 to TRBJ2-1; 11 nucleotides agree with TRBD2. This CDR3 contains 14 residues. Trimming at V came to 6 bases and at J to 6 bases, leaving 4 bases not matched to a gene. Germline V gene lookup returns CDR1 ENHRY and CDR2 SYGVKD. The CDR3, as DNA: TGTGCCATCAGGGGGACTAGCGGAACCAATGAGCAGTTCTTC. It is translated as CAIRGTSGTNEQFF.

The chain employs TRBV6-4 and TRBJ2-2; D uncertain. CDR1 is MRHNA, CDR2 SNTAGT, per germline. Trimming removed 7 bases from V and 2 bases from J, with 8 bases in between. The CDR3 covers 13 residues. The CDR3 DNA reads as TGTGCCAGCAAAGACACCAACACCGGGGAGCTGTTTTTT. Amino acid sequence: CASKDTNTGELFF.

This chain joins TRBV9 and TRBJ2-2; the D gene is possibly TRBD2 (6 bases). Trimming left V 6 bases short and J 5 bases short, with 17 bases between. The CDR3 runs 15 residues. Germline V CDR1 and CDR2: SGDLS, YYNGEE. The CDR3 region has the DNA TGTGCCAGCAACAGTATCAGGGCGGGGACCGGGGAGCTGTTTTTT. This translates into CASNSIRAGTGELFF.

The gene calls are TRBV7-3 and TRBJ2-1, with 8 bases matching TRBD2. CDR1 and CDR2 from the germline V gene are SGHTA and FQGTGA. This CDR3 has 15 amino acids. Trimming took 5 bases from V and 5 from J; bases not matched to a gene: 8. The chain's CDR3 is CASSPRTGGDNEQFF. The CDR3, as DNA: TGTGCCAGCAGCCCTAGAACGGGAGGGGACAATGAGCAGTTCTTC.

This CDR3 reads CASSNGLSRQPQHF. CDR3 nucleotides: TGTGCCAGCAGCAACGGACTAAGCAGACAGCCCCAGCATTTT. The chain couples TRBV6-5 to TRBJ1-5; D not resolved. V lost 6 bases to trimming and J lost 7 bases, with 16 bases between them. From germline, CDR1 is MNHEY and CDR2 SVGAGI. The CDR3 is 14 residues long.

This clone has at least ten counts. The chain employs TRBV5-4 and TRBJ2-5; 7 nucleotides match TRBD2. The CDR3 contains 15 residues. V lost 4 bases, J lost 4 bases, and 10 bases stayed unmatched. The germline gives CDR1 SGHNT, CDR2 YYREEE (reference sequence). The CDR3 DNA follows: TGTGCCAGCAGCGGGGAGGGAGCGGGTTCAGAGACCCAGTACTTC. It encodes CASSGEGAGSETQYF.

The V gene is TRBV7-9, the J gene TRBJ2-3; tentatively, D is TRBD1 (6 bases). The germline V gene has CDR1 SEHNR and CDR2 FQNEAQ (reference sequence). Trimming removed 5 bases at V and 1 base at J, with 13 bases between. The CDR3 loop spans 15 amino acids. Here the CDR3 reads CASSPGAGGTDTQYF. CDR3 sequence (DNA): TGTGCCAGCAGCCCCGGGGCAGGGGGCACAGATACGCAGTATTTT.